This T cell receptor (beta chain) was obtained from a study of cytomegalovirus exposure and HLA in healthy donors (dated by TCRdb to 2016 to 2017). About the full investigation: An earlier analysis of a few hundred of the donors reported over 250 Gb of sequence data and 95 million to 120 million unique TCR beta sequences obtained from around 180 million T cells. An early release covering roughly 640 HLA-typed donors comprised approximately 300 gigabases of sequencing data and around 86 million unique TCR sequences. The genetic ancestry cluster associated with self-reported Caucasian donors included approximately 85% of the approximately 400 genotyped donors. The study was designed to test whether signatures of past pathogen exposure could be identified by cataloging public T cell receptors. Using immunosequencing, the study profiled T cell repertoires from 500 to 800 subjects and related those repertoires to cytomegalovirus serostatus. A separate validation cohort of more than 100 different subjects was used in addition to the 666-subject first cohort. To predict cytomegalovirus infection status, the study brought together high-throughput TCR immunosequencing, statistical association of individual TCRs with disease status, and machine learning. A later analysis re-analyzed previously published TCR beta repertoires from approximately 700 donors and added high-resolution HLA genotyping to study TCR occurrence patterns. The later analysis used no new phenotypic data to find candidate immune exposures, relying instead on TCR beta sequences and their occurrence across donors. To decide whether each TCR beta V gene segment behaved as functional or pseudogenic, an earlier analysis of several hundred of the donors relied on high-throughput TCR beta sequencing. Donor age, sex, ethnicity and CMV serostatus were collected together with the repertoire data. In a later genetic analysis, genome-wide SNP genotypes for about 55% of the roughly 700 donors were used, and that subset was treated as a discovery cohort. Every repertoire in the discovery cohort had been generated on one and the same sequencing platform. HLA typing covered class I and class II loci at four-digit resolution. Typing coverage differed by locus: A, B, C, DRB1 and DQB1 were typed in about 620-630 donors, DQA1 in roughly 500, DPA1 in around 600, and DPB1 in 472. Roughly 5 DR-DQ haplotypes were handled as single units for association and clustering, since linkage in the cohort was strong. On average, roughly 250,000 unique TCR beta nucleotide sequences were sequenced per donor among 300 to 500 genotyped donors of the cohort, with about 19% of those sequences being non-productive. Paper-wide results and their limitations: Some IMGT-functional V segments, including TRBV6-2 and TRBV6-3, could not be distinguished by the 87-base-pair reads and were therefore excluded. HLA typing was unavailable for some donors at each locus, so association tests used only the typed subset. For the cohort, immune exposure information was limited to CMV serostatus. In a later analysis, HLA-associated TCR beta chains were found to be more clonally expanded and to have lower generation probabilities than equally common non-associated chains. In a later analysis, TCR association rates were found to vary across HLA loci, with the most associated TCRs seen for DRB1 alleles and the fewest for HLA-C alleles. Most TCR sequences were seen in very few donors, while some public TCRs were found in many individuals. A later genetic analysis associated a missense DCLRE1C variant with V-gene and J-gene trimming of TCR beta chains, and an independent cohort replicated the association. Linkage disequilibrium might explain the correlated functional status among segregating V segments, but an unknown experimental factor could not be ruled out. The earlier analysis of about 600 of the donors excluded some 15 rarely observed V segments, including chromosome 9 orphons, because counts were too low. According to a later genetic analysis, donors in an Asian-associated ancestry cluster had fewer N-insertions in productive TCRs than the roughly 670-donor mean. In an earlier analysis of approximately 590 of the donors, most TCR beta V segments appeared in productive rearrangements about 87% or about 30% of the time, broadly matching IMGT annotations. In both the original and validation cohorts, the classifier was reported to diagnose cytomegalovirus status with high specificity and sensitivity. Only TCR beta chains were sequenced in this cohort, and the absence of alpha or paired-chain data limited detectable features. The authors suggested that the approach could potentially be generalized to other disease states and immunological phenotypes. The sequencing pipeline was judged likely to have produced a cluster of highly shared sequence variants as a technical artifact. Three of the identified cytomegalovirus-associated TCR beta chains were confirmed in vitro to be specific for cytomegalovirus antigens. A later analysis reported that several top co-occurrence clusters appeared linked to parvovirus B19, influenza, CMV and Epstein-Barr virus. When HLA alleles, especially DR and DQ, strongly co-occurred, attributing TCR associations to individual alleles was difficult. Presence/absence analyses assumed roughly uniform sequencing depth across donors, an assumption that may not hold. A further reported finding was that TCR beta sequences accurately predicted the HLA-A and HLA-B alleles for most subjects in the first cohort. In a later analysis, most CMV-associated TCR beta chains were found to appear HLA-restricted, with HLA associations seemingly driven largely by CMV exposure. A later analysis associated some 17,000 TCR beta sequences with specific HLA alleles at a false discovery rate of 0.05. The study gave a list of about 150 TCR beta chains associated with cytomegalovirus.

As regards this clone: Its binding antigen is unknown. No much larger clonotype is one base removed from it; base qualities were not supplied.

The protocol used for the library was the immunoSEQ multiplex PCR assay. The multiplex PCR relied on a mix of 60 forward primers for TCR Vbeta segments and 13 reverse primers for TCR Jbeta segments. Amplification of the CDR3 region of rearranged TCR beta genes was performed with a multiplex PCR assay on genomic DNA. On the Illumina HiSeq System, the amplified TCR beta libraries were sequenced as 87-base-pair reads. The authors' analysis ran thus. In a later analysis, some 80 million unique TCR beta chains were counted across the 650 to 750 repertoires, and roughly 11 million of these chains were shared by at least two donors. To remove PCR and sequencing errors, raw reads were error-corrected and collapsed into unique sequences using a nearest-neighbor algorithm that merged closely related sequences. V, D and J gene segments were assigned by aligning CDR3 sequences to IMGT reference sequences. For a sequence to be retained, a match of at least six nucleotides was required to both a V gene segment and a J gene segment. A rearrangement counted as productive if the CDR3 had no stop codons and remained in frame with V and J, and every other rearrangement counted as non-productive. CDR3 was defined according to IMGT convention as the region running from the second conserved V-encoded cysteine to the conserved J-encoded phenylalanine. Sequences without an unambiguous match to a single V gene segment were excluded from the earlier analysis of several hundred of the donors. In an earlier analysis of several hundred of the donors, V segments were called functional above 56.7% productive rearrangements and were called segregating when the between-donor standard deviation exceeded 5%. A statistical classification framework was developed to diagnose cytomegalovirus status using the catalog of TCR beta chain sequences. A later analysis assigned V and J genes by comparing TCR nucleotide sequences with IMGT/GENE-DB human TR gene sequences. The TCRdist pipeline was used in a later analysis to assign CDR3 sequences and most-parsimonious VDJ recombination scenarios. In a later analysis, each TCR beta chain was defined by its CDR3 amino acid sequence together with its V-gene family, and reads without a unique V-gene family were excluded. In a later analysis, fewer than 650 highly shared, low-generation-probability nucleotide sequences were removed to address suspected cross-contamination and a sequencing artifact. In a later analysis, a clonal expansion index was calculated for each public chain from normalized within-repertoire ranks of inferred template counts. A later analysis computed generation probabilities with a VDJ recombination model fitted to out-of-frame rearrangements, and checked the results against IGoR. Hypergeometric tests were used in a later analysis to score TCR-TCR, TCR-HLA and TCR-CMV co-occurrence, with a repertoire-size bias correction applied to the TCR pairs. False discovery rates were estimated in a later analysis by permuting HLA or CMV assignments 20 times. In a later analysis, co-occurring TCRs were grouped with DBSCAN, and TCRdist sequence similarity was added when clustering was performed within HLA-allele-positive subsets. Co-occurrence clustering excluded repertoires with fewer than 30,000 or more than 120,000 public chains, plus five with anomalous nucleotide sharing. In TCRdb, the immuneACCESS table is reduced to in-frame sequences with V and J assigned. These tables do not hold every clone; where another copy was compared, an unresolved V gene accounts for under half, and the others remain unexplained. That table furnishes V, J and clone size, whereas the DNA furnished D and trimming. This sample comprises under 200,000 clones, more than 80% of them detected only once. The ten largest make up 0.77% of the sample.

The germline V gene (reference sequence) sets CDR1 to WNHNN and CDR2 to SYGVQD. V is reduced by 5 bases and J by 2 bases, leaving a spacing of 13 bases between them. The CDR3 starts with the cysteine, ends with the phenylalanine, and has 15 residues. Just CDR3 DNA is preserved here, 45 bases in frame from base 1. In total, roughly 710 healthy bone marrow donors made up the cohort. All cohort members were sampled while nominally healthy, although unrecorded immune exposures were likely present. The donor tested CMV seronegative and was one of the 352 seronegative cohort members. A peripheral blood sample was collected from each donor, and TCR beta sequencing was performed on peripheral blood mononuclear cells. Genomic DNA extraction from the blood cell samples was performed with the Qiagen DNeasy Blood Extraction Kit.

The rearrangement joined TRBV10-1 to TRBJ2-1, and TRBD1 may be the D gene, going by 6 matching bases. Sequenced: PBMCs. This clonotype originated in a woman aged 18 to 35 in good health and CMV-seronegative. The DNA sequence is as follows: TGCGCCAGCAGTTACAGGGCCGATCCCTACAATGAGCAGTTCTTC. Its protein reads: CASSYRADPYNEQFF.